The 22 T cell receptor beta chains below come from one sample, sequenced in a study of blood T cells in healthy people across ages. Through a sample-barcoded 5' primer and a J-beta primer mix, a second PCR was run for 7 to 11 cycles. TCRdb reprocessed the 5' RACE reads with MiXCR, giving one entry per CDR3 protein. This table holds 540,000 or so distinct CDR3 sequences, 25% to 30% found once. The sequenced sample was blood. The receptors originated from a woman aged 70 to 79 in good health.

This chain uses TRBV10-3 with TRBJ2-6; 7 bases agree with TRBD1. This CDR3 has 16 amino acids. Germline CDR1 and CDR2: ENHRY and SYGVKD. J gave up 0 bases and V 10 bases, and 9 bases lay outside the gene matches. Written as DNA, the CDR3 is TGTGCCACTGAAGGGACAGAATACTCTGGGGCCAACGTCCTGACTTTC. Translating gives CATEGTEYSGANVLTF.

This clonotype showed up just a few times. This likely came from a read error, as a far larger clone is one base away. The V gene is TRBV6-2 or TRBV6-3, the J gene TRBJ2-5, with D uncertain. The DNA matches TRBJ2-7 better at its end, which makes the J call doubtful. The CDR3 is 11 amino acids. Germline V gene lookup returns CDR1 MNHEY and CDR2 SVGEGT. The CDR3 protein is CAGSYSYEQYF. CDR3 nucleotides: TGTGCCGGCAGTTACTCCTACGAGCAGTACTTC.

This clonotype came up once. The chain employs TRBV20-1 and TRBJ2-5; no firm D call. The CDR3 length is 12 residues. Germline lookup yields CDR1 DFQATT and CDR2 SNEGSKA (reference sequence). V was clipped by 6 bases and J by 1 base, with 9 bases between them. The CDR3 nucleotides are TGCAGTGCGCCCCAGTTCCAAGAGACCCAGTACTTC. This translates into CSAPQFQETQYF.

This clonotype was counted a few times. The J gene is TRBJ2-5, the V gene TRBV7-9; the match to TRBD1 covers 11 bases. There are 15 residues in the CDR3. From germline, CDR1 is SEHNR and CDR2 FQNEAQ (reference sequence). The V segment lost 3 bases and the J segment 2 bases; nucleotides outside the gene matches: 2. CDR3 loop: CASSFGTGGQETQYF. In DNA form, the CDR3 reads TGTGCCAGCAGCTTCGGGACAGGGGGACAAGAGACCCAGTACTTC.

CDR3 loop: CSVLSPRQGEKLFF. CDR3 DNA sequence: TGCAGCGTTCTTTCCCCCAGACAGGGCGAAAAACTGTTTTTT. The V and J genes are TRBV29-1 and TRBJ1-4, with 7 bases aligning to TRBD1. The CDR3 covers 14 residues. V dropped 5 bases and J dropped 8; count of bases not matched to a gene: 11. The germline V gene has CDR1 SQVTM and CDR2 ANQGSEA.

This chain uses TRBV20-1 with TRBJ1-5; D is possibly TRBD1 (5 bases). The V end lost 6 bases, the J end lost 2 bases, and 11 bases lay between the germline ends. The length of the CDR3 is 13 residues. The V gene's germline CDR1 is DFQATT and CDR2 SNEGSKA (reference sequence). CDR3 coding DNA: TGCAGTGCGGTGACAGAGGGCAATCAGCCCCAGCATTTT. Translating gives CSAVTEGNQPQHF.

This clonotype was seen more than once but under ten times. One end of the junction varies from germline; a read error may be responsible. The genes are TRBV20-1 and TRBJ2-5, with D uncertain. This CDR3 region has 16 residues. Germline loops: CDR1 DFQATT, CDR2 SNEGSKA (reference sequence). The CDR3 nucleotides read TGCAGTGCTAGGAGGCAAAGGTCGCCGGTACAAGAGACCCTGTACTTC. The encoded protein is CSARRQRSPVQETLYF.

This clonotype was seen more than once but under ten times. The chain is built from TRBV9 and TRBJ2-2, with D perhaps matching TRBD2 (6 bases). V lost 4 bases to trimming and J lost 5 bases, with 15 bases between them. This CDR3 region has 15 residues. CDR1 and CDR2 (germline): SGDLS, YYNGEE. CDR3 DNA sequence: TGTGCCAGCAGCCTCGAGGCGGGGCGAACCGGGGAGCTGTTTTTT. Translated: CASSLEAGRTGELFF.

The rearrangement links TRBV12-3 or TRBV12-4 to TRBJ1-6; D not resolved. This CDR3 has 15 residues. With 6 bases removed from V and 0 bases from J, the gap between germline ends came to 9 bases. The CDR3 bases are TGTGCCAGCAGAAGGGAGAGCTCCTATAATTCACCCCTCCACTTT. This sequence encodes CASRRESSYNSPLHF.

The J gene is TRBJ2-2, the V gene TRBV7-9; no definite D call. V dropped 0 bases and J dropped 5 bases, with 10 bases sitting between them. The CDR3 totals 15 residues. Germline CDR1 and CDR2: SEHNR and FQNEAQ (reference sequence). In DNA, the CDR3 is TGTGCCAGCAGCTTAGCCCCGCAGGCTACCGGGGAGCTGTTTTTT. Amino acid sequence: CASSLAPQATGELFF.

In this sample, this clonotype turned up a few times. The rearrangement uses TRBV24-1 and TRBJ2-1; 7 nucleotides align to TRBD1. Germline CDR1 reads KGHDR; CDR2 reads SFDVKD. Trimming removed 9 bases from V and 4 bases from J; junction bases left unmatched: 11. The CDR3 extends over 15 amino acids. CDR3 nucleotide sequence: TGTGCCACCGCTCCGGGACAGAAAATATACAATGAGCAGTTCTTC. The encoded protein is CATAPGQKIYNEQFF.

The chain carries TRBV12-3 or TRBV12-4 and TRBJ1-4, with D uncertain. The CDR3 contains 13 residues. V was clipped by 1 base and J by 7 bases, with 7 bases between them. The CDR3 coding sequence is TGTGCCAGCAGTTTAGGACATCGTGAAAAACTGTTTTTT. It yields the protein CASSLGHREKLFF.

The chain couples TRBV4-3 to TRBJ2-7, with 7 bases fitting TRBD1. The CDR3 covers 15 residues. Germline CDR1 reads LGHNA; CDR2 reads YSLEER. Unmatched junction bases numbered 5, after V lost 0 bases and J lost 3 bases. The CDR3 spells CASSQDRDSYYEQYF. The CDR3 coding sequence is TGCGCCAGCAGCCAAGATCGGGACAGTTACTACGAGCAGTACTTC.

This clonotype came up a few times. V usage is TRBV7-2 and J usage is TRBJ2-5, with D possibly TRBD2 on 6 matching bases. The J call is doubtful: the DNA matches TRBJ2-7 better. Per germline, CDR1 SGHTA and CDR2 FQGNSA. The length of the CDR3 is 16 residues. CDR3 in amino acids: CASSSQTGRENNEQYF. CDR3 nucleotides: TGTGCCAGCAGTTCGCAGACCGGCCGGGAGAACAACGAGCAGTACTTC.

This clonotype was picked up a small number of times. The chain links TRBV11-2 to TRBJ2-4; tentatively, D is TRBD1 (6 bases). CDR3 length equals 15 residues. The germline gives CDR1 SGHAT, CDR2 FQNNGV. Trimming took 4 bases from V and 5 from J, leaving 15 bases between them. This chain's CDR3 is CASSSPTGKENIQYF. DNA of the CDR3: TGTGCCAGCAGCTCCCCGACAGGAAAGGAAAACATTCAGTACTTC.

This chain links TRBV7-9 with TRBJ1-2; tentatively, D is TRBD1 (6 bases). Trimming shortened V by 2 bases and J by 8 bases, and 12 bases separated the two germline ends. CDR3 length equals 13 residues. The germline CDR1 and CDR2 sequences are SEHNR and FQNEAQ (reference sequence). This chain's CDR3 is CASSLLQGGGYTF. In DNA form, the CDR3 reads TGTGCCAGCAGCTTATTACAGGGAGGAGGCTACACCTTC.

In its sample, this clonotype was seen a few times. CDR3 sequence: CATSRDLGPANEQFF. For the CDR3, the DNA is TGTGCCACCAGCAGAGATTTAGGACCAGCCAATGAGCAGTTCTTC. The chain joins TRBV15 to TRBJ2-1, with unresolved D. CDR3 size: 15 residues. The germline V gene encodes CDR1 LNHNV and CDR2 YYDKDF (reference sequence). The V end lost 0 bases, the J end lost 6 bases, and 12 bases lay between the germline ends.

The genes are TRBV11-2 and TRBJ2-2; the D is unclear. The germline gives CDR1 SGHAT, CDR2 FQNNGV. CDR3 length: 15 residues. The V end lost 7 bases, the J end lost 1 base, and 13 bases lay between the germline ends. The CDR3 sequence is CASTGRLGNTGELFF. CDR3 bases: TGTGCCAGCACCGGCAGGTTGGGGAACACCGGGGAGCTGTTTTTT.

In its sample, this clonotype was seen once. This chain joins TRBV5-1 and TRBJ1-2; 7 nucleotides match TRBD1. Trimming cost V 1 base and J 5 bases; bases outside gene matches: 8. Looked up from germline, CDR1 is SGHRS and CDR2 is YFSETQ. The CDR3 is made up of 15 amino acids. CDR3 sequence (DNA): TGCGCCAGCAGCTTGAAGGGAGACAGGGAGTATGGCTACACCTTC. This sequence encodes CASSLKGDREYGYTF.

The rearrangement joins TRBV11-3 to TRBJ1-4; the D gene is possibly TRBD1 (5 bases). CDR3 length: 15 residues. The ends were cut back, 6 bases at V and 3 bases at J, with 14 bases in the middle. Germline-derived CDR1 and CDR2 are SGHNT and YENEEA. CDR3 region: CASRLGAGPNEKLFF. The CDR3 DNA reads as TGTGCCAGCAGACTCGGGGCCGGTCCTAATGAAAAACTGTTTTTT.

Comments on this clonotype: An end of the junction does not agree with germline; a read error may underlie this. The chain carries TRBV7-2 and TRBJ2-6; 8 bases fit TRBD2. Germline CDR1 is SGHTA and CDR2 is FQGNSA. The CDR3 sequence is 17 residues long. In DNA form, the CDR3 reads TGTGCCAGTAGCTTAGTTAGCGGGGTTGCTGGGGCCAACGTCCTGACTTTC. Amino acid sequence: CASSLVSGVAGANVLTF.

The chain is built from TRBV3-1 and TRBJ2-2; D uncertain. The CDR3 spans 15 residues. In germline, CDR1 is LGHDT, CDR2 YNNKEL (reference sequence). Trimming left V 5 bases short and J 3 bases short, with 13 bases between. DNA for the CDR3: TGTGCCAGCAGCTACGGGCCTTCGGACACCGGGGAGCTGTTTTTT. Translated, it gives CASSYGPSDTGELFF. Combining the CDR3 with reference TRBV3-1 and TRBJ2-2 gives the whole variable domain DTAVSQTPKYLVTQMGNDKSIKCEQNLGHDTMYWYKQDSKKFLKIMFSYNNKELIINETVPNRFSPKSPDKAHLNLHINSLELGDSAVYFCASSYGPSDTGELFFGEGSRLTVL.